This T cell receptor (beta chain) originates from a study of blood T cell repertoires in COVID-19. Study overall: Material from acute and convalescent COVID-19 was sourced from the United States, Italy and Spain. The cDNA or gDNA used as material had been derived from T cells, B-cell-depleted T cells, or PBMCs.

In the original workflow: Estimated nucleated cell counts came from reference gene primer amplification. The method was immunoSEQ multiplex PCR; TCRdb's version includes in-frame clones alone and lacks a portion of them. V and J calls and clone size are copied from that table; D and trimming were computed from the DNA. The data show about 400,000 clones, about 88% seen once. The length of the CDR3 is 15 residues. The junction had 6 bases not matched to a gene; V was cut back by 4 bases and J by 7 bases. The germline CDR1 and CDR2 sequences are SGHRS and YFSETQ. This clone was detected a few times. This rearrangement joins TRBV5-1 to TRBJ1-6; 9 bases line up with TRBD1. This TCR was sampled from a human donor in a cohort sampled during active COVID-19. Sequencing used peripheral blood. The CDR3 bases are TGCGCCAGCAGCCGGACAGGGGCTCAGAATTCACCCCTCCACTTT. It encodes CASSRTGAQNSPLHF.